The rows below give T cell receptor beta chains drawn from one sample of a study of blood T cell repertoires in COVID-19. TCRdb's copy holds only in-frame clones and misses some; the assay was immunoSEQ multiplex PCR. The table has about 300,000 clones, about 89% seen once. The sequencing input was PBMCs or T cells enriched from blood (not recorded which). These receptor sequences come from a woman between 35 and 50 years old who had recovered from COVID-19. Each CDR3 is given with its conserved first and last residue. D genes are given only for firm matches. The size entry is marked missing in some rows and otherwise reads once, few, many or a size class.

>NA|TRBV7-9|NA|TRBJ2-1
TGTGCCAGCAGCTTATGGGTGGATGTAGCCCACAATGAGCAGTTCTTC
CASSLWVDVAHNEQFF
>TRBD2|TRBV5-4|NA|TRBJ2-7
TGTGCCAGCAGCTTGGCCCCAAGCGGGGGGGCCGGCAGCGAGCAGTACTTC
CASSLAPSGGAGSEQYF
>TRBD2|TRBV30|NA|TRBJ2-1
TGTGCCTGGACTGTAGCGGGGAGCTCCTACAATGAGCAGTTCTTC
CAWTVAGSSYNEQFF
>NA|TRBV4-1|NA|TRBJ1-5
TGCGCCAGCAGCCCTCTTGGGGAGGGTGGCAATCAGCCCCAGCATTTT
CASSPLGEGGNQPQHF
>TRBD1|TRBV28|NA|TRBJ1-1
TGTGCCAGCAGGCACCAACAGGGGTACACTGAAGCTTTCTTT
CASRHQQGYTEAFF
>NA|TRBV27|NA|TRBJ2-7
TGTGCCAGCAGTTTATCGTTGGCTGAAAGCTACGAGCAGTACTTC
CASSLSLAESYEQYF
>NA|TRBV5-4|NA|TRBJ1-1
TGTGCCAGCAGCTCCACTGGAGTGAACACTGAAGCTTTCTTT
CASSSTGVNTEAFF
>NA|TRBV5-1|NA|TRBJ2-3
TGCGCCAGCAGCTTGGCAGGGACAGATACGCAGTATTTT
CASSLAGTDTQYF
>TRBD1|TRBV30|NA|TRBJ2-7
TGTGCCTGGGGGACAGGACCCCTTAGCTTC
CAWGTGPLSF
>NA|TRBV29-1|NA|TRBJ1-2
TGCAGCGTTCCTTGGACTCCGGGAGGCTACACCTTC
CSVPWTPGGYTF
>TRBD2|TRBV7-2|NA|TRBJ2-6
TGTGCCAGCAGCTTAGTTGGACTAGCGGGAGTTTCTGGGGCCAACGTCCTGACTTTC
CASSLVGLAGVSGANVLTF
>TRBD1|TRBV19|NA|TRBJ1-2
TGTGCCAGTAGTATCACTTCGACAGGGACCTATGGCTACACCTTC
CASSITSTGTYGYTF
>TRBD1|TRBV4-1|NA|TRBJ1-2
TGCGCCAGCAGCCAAGGGACAGGAGGCCGAAGTGGCTACACCTTC
CASSQGTGGRSGYTF
>TRBD1|TRBV29-1|once|TRBJ2-4
TGCAGCGTTTCCCGGGACAGGTTAAAATCTGCCAAAAACATTCAGTACTTC
CSVSRDRLKSAKNIQYF
>NA|TRBV7-6|NA|TRBJ2-5
TGTGCCAGCAGCTTTGTGGTGCGGGAGACCCAGTACTTC
CASSFVVRETQYF
>NA|TRBV6-6|NA|TRBJ1-4
TGTGCCAGCAGTTCGGGGGGCCGGAGTAATGAAAAACTGTTTTTT
CASSSGGRSNEKLFF
>NA|TRBV7-9|NA|TRBJ1-2
TGTGCCAGCAGCTTTGCGGGACGGATTAACTATGGCTACACCTTC
CASSFAGRINYGYTF
>NA|TRBV9|NA|TRBJ1-3
TGTGCCAGCAGCAAGGGGACTGTGAGCTCTGGAAACACCATATATTTT
CASSKGTVSSGNTIYF
>TRBD2|TRBV20-1|NA|TRBJ2-2
TGCAGTGCTAGTGGCGGGAGTCGGACCGGGGAGCTGTTTTTT
CSASGGSRTGELFF
>NA|TRBV5-1|few|TRBJ2-2
TGCGCCAGCGAGCTTGGCGGGACCTACCCCACCGGGGAGCTGTTTTTT
CASELGGTYPTGELFF
>TRBD1|TRBV7-6|medium-sized|TRBJ2-7
TGTGCCAGCAGCCAAGGGACAGGGAAAAGCTACGAGCAGTACTTC
CASSQGTGKSYEQYF
>NA|TRBV6-5|once|TRBJ1-1
TGTGCCAGCAGTTACTCTTGGGGGGAAGCTGAAGCTTTCTTT
CASSYSWGEAEAFF
>TRBD2|TRBV4-3|NA|TRBJ2-7
TGCGCCAGCAGCCAAGATGCGGCTAGCGGGTCAACCTACGAGCAGTACTTC
CASSQDAASGSTYEQYF
>TRBD1|TRBV6-1|NA|TRBJ1-2
TGTGCCAGCAGTGAATACCCCCCGGGAATCAGCGACAGGGGGGGTGGCTACACCTTC
CASSEYPPGISDRGGGYTF
>NA|TRBV9|NA|TRBJ2-2
TGTGCCAGCAGCGCGCGGGGAGAGGGGACCGGGGAGCTGTTTTTT
CASSARGEGTGELFF
>TRBD1|TRBV4-1|NA|TRBJ1-1
TGCGCCAGCAGCCAAGTCGACAGGGATACCCCTGAAGCTTTCTTT
CASSQVDRDTPEAFF